This T cell receptor (beta chain) stems from a study of shared clonotypes between healthy human individuals. Across the study: Ranging from 18 to 49 in age, donors were two women and three men. Regarding the study as a whole: For sorted subsets, rarefaction showed incomplete sequencing despite large depth. Larger richness was generally estimated for naive than memory subsets.

To note about this clone: Its target is unknown.

Selected positively for CCR7 and CD45RO-negative, naive CD8 cells excluded terminally differentiated effector memory CD45RA+ cells. The CDR3 length is 16 residues. V lost 6 bases, J lost 1 base, and 10 bases stayed unmatched. Germline CDR1 MNHEY, CDR2 SMNVEV (reference sequence). The repertoire was sequenced with immunoSEQ multiplex PCR; TCRdb's copy has only in-frame clones and lacks some. Of some 600,000 clones in the sample, 90% to 97% were seen once. Sequenced sample: naive CD8+ T cells sorted from blood. The chain has TRBV27 and TRBJ1-1, with TRBD1 matching over 8 bases. This receptor was taken from a woman aged 30 to 39 in good health. CDR3 DNA: TGTGCCAGCAGCCAATTAGACAGGGGCCAGAACACTGAAGCTTTCTTT. Protein sequence: CASSQLDRGQNTEAFF.